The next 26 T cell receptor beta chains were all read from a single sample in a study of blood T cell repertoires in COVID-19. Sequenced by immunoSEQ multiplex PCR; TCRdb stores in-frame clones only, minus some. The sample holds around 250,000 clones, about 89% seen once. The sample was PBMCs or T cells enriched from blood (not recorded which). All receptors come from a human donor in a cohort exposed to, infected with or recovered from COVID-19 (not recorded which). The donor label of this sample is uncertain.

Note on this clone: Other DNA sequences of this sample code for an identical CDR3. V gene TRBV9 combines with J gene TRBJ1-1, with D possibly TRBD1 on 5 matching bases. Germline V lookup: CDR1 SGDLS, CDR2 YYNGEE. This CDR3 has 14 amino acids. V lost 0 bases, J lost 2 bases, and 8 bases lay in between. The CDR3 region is CASSVDQGNTEAFF. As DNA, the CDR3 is TGTGCCAGCAGCGTAGATCAGGGTAACACTGAAGCTTTCTTT.

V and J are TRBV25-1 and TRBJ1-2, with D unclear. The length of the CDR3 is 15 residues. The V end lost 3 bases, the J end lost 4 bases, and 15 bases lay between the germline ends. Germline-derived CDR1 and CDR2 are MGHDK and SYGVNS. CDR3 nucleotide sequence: TGTGCCAGCAGTGACCCAAGTGTAGGGAGCTATGGCTACACCTTC. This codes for CASSDPSVGSYGYTF.

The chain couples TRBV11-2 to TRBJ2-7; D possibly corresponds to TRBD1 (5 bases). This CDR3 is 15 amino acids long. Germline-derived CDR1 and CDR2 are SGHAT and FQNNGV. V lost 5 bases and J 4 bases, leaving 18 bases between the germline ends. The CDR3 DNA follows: TGTGCCAGCAGCCTACTCCGGACACATTTTTACGAGCAGTACTTC. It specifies CASSLLRTHFYEQYF.

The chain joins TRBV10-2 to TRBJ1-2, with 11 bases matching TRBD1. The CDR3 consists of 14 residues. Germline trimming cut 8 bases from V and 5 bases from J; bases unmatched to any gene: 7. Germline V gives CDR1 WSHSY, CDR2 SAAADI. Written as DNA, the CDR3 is TGCGCCAGCGGGGGGACAGGGGGGAGGTATGGCTACACCTTC. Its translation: CASGGTGGRYGYTF.

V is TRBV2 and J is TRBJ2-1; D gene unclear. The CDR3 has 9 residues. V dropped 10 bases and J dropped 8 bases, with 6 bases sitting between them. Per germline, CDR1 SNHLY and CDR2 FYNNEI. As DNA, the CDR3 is TGTGCCATCTATTATGAGCAGTTCTTC. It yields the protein CAIYYEQFF.

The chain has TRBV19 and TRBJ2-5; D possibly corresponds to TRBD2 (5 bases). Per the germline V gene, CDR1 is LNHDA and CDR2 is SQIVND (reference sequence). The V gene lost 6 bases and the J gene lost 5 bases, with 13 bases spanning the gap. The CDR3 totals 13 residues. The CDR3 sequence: CASRRLAGETQYF. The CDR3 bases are TGTGCCAGTAGACGGCTAGCCGGCGAGACCCAGTACTTC. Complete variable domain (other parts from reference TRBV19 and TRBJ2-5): DGGITQSPKYLFRKEGQNVTLSCEQNLNHDAMYWYRQDPGQGLRLIYYSQIVNDFQKGDIAEGYSVSREKKESFPLTVTSAQKNPTAFYLCASRRLAGETQYFGPGTRLLVL.

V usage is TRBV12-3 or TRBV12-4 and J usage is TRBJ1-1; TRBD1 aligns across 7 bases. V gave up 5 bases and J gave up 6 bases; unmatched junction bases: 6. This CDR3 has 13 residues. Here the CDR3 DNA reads TGTGCCAGCAGTCTGGGGACAGCTTCTGAAGCTTTCTTT. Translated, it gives CASSLGTASEAFF.

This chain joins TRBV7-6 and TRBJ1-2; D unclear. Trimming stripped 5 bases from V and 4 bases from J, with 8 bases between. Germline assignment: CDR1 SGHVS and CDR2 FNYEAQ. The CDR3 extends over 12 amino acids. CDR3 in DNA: TGTGCCAGCAGCCCTGACACCTATGGCTACACCTTC. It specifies CASSPDTYGYTF.

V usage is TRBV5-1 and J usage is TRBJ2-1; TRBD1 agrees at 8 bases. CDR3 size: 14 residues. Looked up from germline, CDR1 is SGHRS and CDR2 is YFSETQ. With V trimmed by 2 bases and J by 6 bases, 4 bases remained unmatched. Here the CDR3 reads CASSFRTGSNEQFF. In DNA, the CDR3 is TGCGCCAGCAGCTTCCGGACAGGGAGCAATGAGCAGTTCTTC.

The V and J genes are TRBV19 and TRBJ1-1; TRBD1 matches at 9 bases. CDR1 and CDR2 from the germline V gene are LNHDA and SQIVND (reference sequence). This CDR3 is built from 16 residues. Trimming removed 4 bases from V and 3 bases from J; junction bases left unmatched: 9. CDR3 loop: CASSTLTGTGYTEAFF. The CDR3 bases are TGTGCCAGTAGTACTCTAACCGGGACAGGGTACACTGAAGCTTTCTTT.

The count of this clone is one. CDR3 amino acids: CSVSTGTVKYF. CDR3 nucleotide sequence: TGCAGTGTTTCGACCGGGACAGTCAAATACTTC. V and J are TRBV20-1 and TRBJ2-7; TRBD1 matches at 7 bases. CDR3 length: 11 residues. Germline V gene lookup returns CDR1 DFQATT and CDR2 SNEGSKA (reference sequence). Trimming at V came to 7 bases and at J to 13 bases, leaving 13 bases not matched to a gene.

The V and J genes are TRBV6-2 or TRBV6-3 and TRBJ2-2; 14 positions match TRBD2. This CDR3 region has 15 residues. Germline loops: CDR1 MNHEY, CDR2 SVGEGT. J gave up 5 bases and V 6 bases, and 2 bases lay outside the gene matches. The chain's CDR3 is CASSWTSGGTGELFF. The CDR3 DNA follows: TGTGCCAGCAGCTGGACTAGCGGGGGGACCGGGGAGCTGTTTTTT.

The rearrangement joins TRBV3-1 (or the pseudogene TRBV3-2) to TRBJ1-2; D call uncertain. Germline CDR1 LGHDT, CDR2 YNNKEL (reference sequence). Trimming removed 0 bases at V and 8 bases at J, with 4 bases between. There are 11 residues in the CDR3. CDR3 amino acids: CASSQEGGYTF. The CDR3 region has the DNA TGTGCCAGCAGCCAAGAGGGCGGCTACACCTTC.

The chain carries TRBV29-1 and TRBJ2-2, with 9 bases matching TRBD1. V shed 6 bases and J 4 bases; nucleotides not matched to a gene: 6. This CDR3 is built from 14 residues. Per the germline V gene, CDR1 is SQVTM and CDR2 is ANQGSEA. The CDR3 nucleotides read TGCAGCGTCCGCCCACAGGGGGCCACCGGGGAGCTGTTTTTT. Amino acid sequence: CSVRPQGATGELFF.

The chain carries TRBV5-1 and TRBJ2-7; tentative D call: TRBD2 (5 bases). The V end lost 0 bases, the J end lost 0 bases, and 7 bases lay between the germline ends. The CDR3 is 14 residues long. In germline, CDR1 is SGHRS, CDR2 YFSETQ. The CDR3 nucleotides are TGCGCCAGCAGCTTGGGACTAAACTCCTACGAGCAGTACTTC. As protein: CASSLGLNSYEQYF.

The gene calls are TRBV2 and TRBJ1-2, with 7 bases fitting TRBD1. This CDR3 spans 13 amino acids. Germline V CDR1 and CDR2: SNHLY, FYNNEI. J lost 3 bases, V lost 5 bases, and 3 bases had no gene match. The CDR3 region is CASSFGQDYGYTF. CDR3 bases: TGTGCCAGCAGTTTTGGACAGGACTATGGCTACACCTTC.

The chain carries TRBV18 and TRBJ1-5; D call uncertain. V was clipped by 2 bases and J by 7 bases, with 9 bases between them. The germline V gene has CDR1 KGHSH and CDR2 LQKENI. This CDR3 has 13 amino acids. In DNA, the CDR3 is TGTGCCAGCTCACCAGAGGGTCGGCAGCCCCAGCATTTT. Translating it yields CASSPEGRQPQHF.

As DNA, the CDR3 is TGTGCCAGTAGTACGCTTTCGGGGGGGGACACTGAAGCTTTCTTT. Translated, it gives CASSTLSGGDTEAFF. The chain carries TRBV19 and TRBJ1-1, with a weak D call TRBD1 (5 bases). The CDR3 spans 15 residues. Germline loops: CDR1 LNHDA, CDR2 SQIVND (reference sequence). V lost 4 bases to trimming and J lost 3 bases, with 15 bases between them.

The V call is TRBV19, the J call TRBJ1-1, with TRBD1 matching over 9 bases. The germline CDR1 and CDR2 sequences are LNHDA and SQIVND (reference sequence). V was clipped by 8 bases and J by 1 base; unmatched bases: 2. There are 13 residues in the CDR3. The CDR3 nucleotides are TGTGCCAGTGGACAGGGGAGGAACACTGAAGCTTTCTTT. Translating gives CASGQGRNTEAFF.

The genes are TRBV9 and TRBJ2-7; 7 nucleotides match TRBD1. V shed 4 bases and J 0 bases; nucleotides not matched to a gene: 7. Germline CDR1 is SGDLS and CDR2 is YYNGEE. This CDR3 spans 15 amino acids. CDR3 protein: CASSNRDSSSYEQYF. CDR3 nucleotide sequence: TGTGCCAGCAGCAACCGGGACAGTTCCTCCTACGAGCAGTACTTC. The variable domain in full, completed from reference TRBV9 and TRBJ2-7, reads DSGVTQTPKHLITATGQRVTLRCSPRSGDLSVYWYQQSLDQGLQFLIQYYNGEERAKGNILERFSAQQFPDLHSELNLSSLELGDSALYFCASSNRDSSSYEQYFGPGTRLTVT.

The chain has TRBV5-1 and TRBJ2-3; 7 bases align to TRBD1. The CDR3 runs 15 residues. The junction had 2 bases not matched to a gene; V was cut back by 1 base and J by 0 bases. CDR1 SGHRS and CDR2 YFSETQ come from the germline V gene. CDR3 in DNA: TGCGCCAGCAGCTTGCTGGGACAGAGCACAGATACGCAGTATTTT. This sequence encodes CASSLLGQSTDTQYF.

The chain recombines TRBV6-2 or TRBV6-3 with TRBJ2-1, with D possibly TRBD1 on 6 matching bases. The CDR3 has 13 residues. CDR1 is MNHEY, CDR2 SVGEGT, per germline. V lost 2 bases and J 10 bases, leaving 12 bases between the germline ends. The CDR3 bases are TGTGCCAGCAGTTACAACAGGGAAGGCGAGCAGTTCTTC. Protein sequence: CASSYNREGEQFF.

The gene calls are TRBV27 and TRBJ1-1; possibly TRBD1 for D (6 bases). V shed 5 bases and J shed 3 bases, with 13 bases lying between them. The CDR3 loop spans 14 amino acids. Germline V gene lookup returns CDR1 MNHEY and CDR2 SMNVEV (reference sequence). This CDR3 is CASSLRGADTEAFF. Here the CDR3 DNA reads TGTGCCAGCAGTCTCAGGGGAGCGGACACTGAAGCTTTCTTT.

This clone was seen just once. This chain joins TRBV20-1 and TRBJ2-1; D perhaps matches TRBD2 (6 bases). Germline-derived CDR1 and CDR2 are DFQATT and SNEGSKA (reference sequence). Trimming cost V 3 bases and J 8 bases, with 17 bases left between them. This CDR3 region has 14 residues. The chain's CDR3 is CSASSQEGLDEQFF. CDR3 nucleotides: TGCAGTGCTAGTAGCCAGGAGGGGCTAGATGAGCAGTTCTTC.

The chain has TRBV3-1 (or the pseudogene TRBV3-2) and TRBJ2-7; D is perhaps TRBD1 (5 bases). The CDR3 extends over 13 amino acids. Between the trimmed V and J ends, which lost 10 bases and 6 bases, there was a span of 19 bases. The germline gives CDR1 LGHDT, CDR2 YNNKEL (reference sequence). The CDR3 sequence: CATGSGSLPEQYF. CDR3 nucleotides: TGTGCCACGGGTTCAGGGTCCCTACCCGAGCAGTACTTC.

CDR3 sequence (DNA): TGTGCCAGCAGCTTAGGTAGGGGTTCAGATACGCAGTATTTT. Protein product: CASSLGRGSDTQYF. V usage is TRBV7-9 and J usage is TRBJ2-3; a possible D gene is TRBD1 (5 bases). The CDR3 has 14 amino acids. Germline values: CDR1 SEHNR, CDR2 FQNEAQ (reference sequence). V gave up 1 base and J gave up 4 bases, with 9 bases separating them.